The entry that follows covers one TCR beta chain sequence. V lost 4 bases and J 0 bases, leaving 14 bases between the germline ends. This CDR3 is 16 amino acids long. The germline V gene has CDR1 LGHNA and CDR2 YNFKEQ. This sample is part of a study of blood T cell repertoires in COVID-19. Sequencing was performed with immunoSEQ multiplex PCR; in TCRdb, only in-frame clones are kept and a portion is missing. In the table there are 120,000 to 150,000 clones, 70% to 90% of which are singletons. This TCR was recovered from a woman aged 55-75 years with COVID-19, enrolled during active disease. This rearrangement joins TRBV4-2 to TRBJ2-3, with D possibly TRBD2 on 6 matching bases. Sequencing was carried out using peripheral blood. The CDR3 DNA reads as TGTGCCAGCAGCCCAAGAATGCGGGGAAGCACAGATACGCAGTATTTT. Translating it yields CASSPRMRGSTDTQYF.